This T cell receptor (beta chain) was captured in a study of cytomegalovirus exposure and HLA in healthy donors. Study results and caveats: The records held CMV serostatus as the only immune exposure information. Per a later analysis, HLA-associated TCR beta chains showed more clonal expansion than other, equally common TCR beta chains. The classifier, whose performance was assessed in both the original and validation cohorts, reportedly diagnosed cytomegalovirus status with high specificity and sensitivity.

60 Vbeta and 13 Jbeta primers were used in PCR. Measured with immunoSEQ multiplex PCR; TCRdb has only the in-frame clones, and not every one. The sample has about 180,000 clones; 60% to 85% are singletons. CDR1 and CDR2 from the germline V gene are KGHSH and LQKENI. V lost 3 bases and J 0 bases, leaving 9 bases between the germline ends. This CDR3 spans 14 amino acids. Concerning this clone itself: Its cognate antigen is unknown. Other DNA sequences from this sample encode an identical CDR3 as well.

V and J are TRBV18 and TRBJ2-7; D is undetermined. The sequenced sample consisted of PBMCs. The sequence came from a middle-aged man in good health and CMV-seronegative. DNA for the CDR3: TGTGCCAGCTCACCGTCCGTGAGCTCCTACGAGCAGTACTTC. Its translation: CASSPSVSSYEQYF.